Each of the 29 T cell receptor beta chains below was sequenced from the same sample in a study of beta chain features in type 1 diabetes (dated 2018 in TCRdb). Overall study results and their limits: Type 1 diabetes patients showed a moderate but significant shortening of TCRB CDR3 length in all four CD4+ subsets.

Their target antigens are unknown. Libraries were made using the immunoSEQ multiplex PCR assay. The entire amount of isolated RNA was reverse transcribed using the High Capacity cDNA Reverse Transcription Kit, so the sequenced TCRB transcripts were expressed ones. Held by TCRdb, this immuneACCESS table contains in-frame sequences only and omits some clones. Under half of the omission traces to an unresolved V gene where checked; the cause of the rest is unknown. The sample table contains 300,000 or so clones; only one count was recorded for 14% of them. The ten biggest clones cover 0.015% to 0.02% of the sample. The sequencing sample was made of naive CD4+ T cells from blood. The cell subset or site label corresponds to: true naive CD4+ T cells. Every receptor here comes from a man aged 25-40 years with type 1 diabetes.

This clone was observed a few times. The rearrangement joins TRBV5-6 to TRBJ1-5; the D gene is possibly TRBD1 (6 bases). Germline CDR1 and CDR2: SGHDT and YYEEEE. There are 14 residues in the CDR3. Trimming stripped 2 bases from V and 3 bases from J, with 9 bases between. CDR3 loop: CASSLRQDNQPQHF. The CDR3 bases are TGTGCCAGCAGCTTAAGACAGGACAATCAGCCCCAGCATTTT. Drawing the rest from reference TRBV5-6 and TRBJ1-5, the complete variable domain is DAGVTQSPTHLIKTRGQQVTLRCSPKSGHDTVSWYQQALGQGPQFIFQYYEEEERQRGNFPDRFSGHQFPNYSSELNVNALLLGDSALYLCASSLRQDNQPQHFGDGTRLSIL.

This clone was recorded only once. V usage is TRBV19 and J usage is TRBJ2-1, with no clear D. Germline V CDR1 and CDR2: LNHDA, SQIVND (reference sequence). This CDR3 is 14 amino acids long. Trimming stripped 7 bases from V and 5 bases from J, with 15 bases between. The CDR3 region has the DNA TGTGCCAGTACCCTGGGCCTCGAACACAATGAGCAGTTCTTC. Its protein product is CASTLGLEHNEQFF.

This chain uses TRBV9 with TRBJ2-1, with TRBD2 matching 7 bases. Germline lookup yields CDR1 SGDLS and CDR2 YYNGEE. Trimming at V came to 0 bases and at J to 3 bases, leaving 3 bases not matched to a gene. This CDR3 has 15 amino acids. The DNA of the CDR3 is TGTGCCAGCAGCGTAGACGCGGGAGACTACAATGAGCAGTTCTTC. Translated: CASSVDAGDYNEQFF.

In this sample, this clone turned up a few times. This chain uses TRBV30 with TRBJ2-2; the match to TRBD1 covers 12 bases. V lost 1 base and J lost 6; bases outside the gene matches: 3. Germline assignment: CDR1 GTSNPN and CDR2 SVGIG (reference sequence). The length of the CDR3 is 15 residues. CDR3 loop: CAWSAGQGASGELFF. CDR3 bases: TGTGCCTGGAGTGCGGGACAGGGGGCGTCCGGGGAGCTGTTTTTT.

V is TRBV27 and J is TRBJ1-1, with D unresolved. Trimming removed 5 bases at V and 3 bases at J, with 10 bases between. CDR3 length equals 13 residues. Germline CDR1 MNHEY, CDR2 SMNVEV (reference sequence). This chain's CDR3 is CASSPLSYTEAFF. The CDR3, as DNA: TGTGCCAGCAGTCCCCTTTCCTACACTGAAGCTTTCTTT.

This clone was seen a handful of times. The V gene is TRBV2, the J gene TRBJ2-5; tentative D call: TRBD1 (6 bases). The CDR3 runs to 14 residues. Trimming pared 9 bases from V and 2 bases from J, leaving 16 bases between. Germline loops: CDR1 SNHLY, CDR2 FYNNEI. CDR3 region: CASYRDTSQETQYF. CDR3 nucleotide sequence: TGTGCCAGTTACCGGGACACTTCTCAAGAGACCCAGTACTTC.

This clone was counted only a few times. The chain carries TRBV5-6 and TRBJ2-5; 8 positions agree with TRBD2. V gave up 3 bases and J gave up 5 bases; unmatched junction bases: 12. Germline assignment: CDR1 SGHDT and CDR2 YYEEEE. The CDR3 consists of 16 residues. The CDR3 sequence is CASSYLVSGIDETQYF. As DNA, the CDR3 is TGTGCCAGCAGCTACCTCGTTAGCGGGATAGACGAGACCCAGTACTTC.

V gene TRBV19 combines with J gene TRBJ2-7; tentative D call: TRBD1 (5 bases). Germline V gene data show CDR1 as LNHDA and CDR2 as SQIVND (reference sequence). This CDR3 spans 14 amino acids. Written as DNA, the CDR3 is TGTCCCCTAAGGGGAAGTTACTGTGCCTACGAGCAGTACTTC. Its protein is CPLRGSYCAYEQYF.

This clone has a handful of counts. The rearrangement uses TRBV29-1 and TRBJ1-1; D gene unclear. The CDR3 is made up of 12 amino acids. Germline V gene data show CDR1 as SQVTM and CDR2 as ANQGSEA. V was pared by 7 bases and J by 0 bases, with 9 bases between. The CDR3 protein is CSAAAVNTEAFF. CDR3 in DNA: TGCAGCGCCGCGGCCGTGAACACTGAAGCTTTCTTT. Drawing the rest from reference TRBV29-1 and TRBJ1-1, the complete variable domain is SAVISQKPSRDICQRGTSLTIQCQVDSQVTMMFWYRQQPGQSLTLIATANQGSEATYESGFVIDKFPISRPNLTFSTLTVSNMSPEDSSIYLCSAAAVNTEAFFGQGTRLTVV.

This rearrangement joins TRBV30 to TRBJ1-2, with TRBD1 identical over 9 bases. The ends lost 1 base at V and 5 bases at J; junction bases unmatched: 5. CDR1 GTSNPN and CDR2 SVGIG come from the germline V gene (reference sequence). CDR3 size: 14 residues. CDR3 bases: TGTGCCTGGAGTGGGCGCGGGACAGGGTATGGCTACACCTTC. Amino acids: CAWSGRGTGYGYTF.

This clone has a handful of counts. The chain employs TRBV19 and TRBJ2-7; TRBD2 matches 10 bases. V lost 5 bases and J lost 4; bases outside the gene matches: 5. CDR1 is LNHDA and CDR2 is SQIVND in the germline V gene (reference sequence). This CDR3 spans 14 amino acids. This chain's CDR3 is CASSASGRAYEQYF. In nucleotides, the CDR3 is TGTGCCAGTAGTGCGAGCGGGAGGGCTTACGAGCAGTACTTC. Based on the CDR3 plus reference TRBV19 and TRBJ2-7, the full variable domain is DGGITQSPKYLFRKEGQNVTLSCEQNLNHDAMYWYRQDPGQGLRLIYYSQIVNDFQKGDIAEGYSVSREKKESFPLTVTSAQKNPTAFYLCASSASGRAYEQYFGPGTRLTVT.

This clone was detected a few times. The chain is built from TRBV10-3 and TRBJ2-7; 8 bases are a match to TRBD2. The V segment lost 1 base and the J segment 2 bases; nucleotides outside the gene matches: 4. There are 15 residues in the CDR3. In germline, CDR1 is ENHRY, CDR2 SYGVKD. CDR3 region: CAISELGLDPYEQYF. CDR3 DNA: TGTGCCATCAGTGAGTTGGGACTAGACCCCTACGAGCAGTACTTC.

The chain combines TRBV10-3 with TRBJ1-1, with D maybe TRBD1 (6 bases). CDR1 is ENHRY, CDR2 SYGVKD, per germline. V was cut by 0 bases and J by 2 bases, with 10 bases left in between. This CDR3 has 15 residues. CDR3 coding DNA: TGTGCCATCAGTGAGTCAGACAGGAGTAACACTGAAGCTTTCTTT. Its protein product is CAISESDRSNTEAFF.

This clone appeared a few times. The chain combines TRBV7-2 with TRBJ2-5; 9 bases agree with TRBD2. After removal of 5 bases from V and 5 bases from J, the junction contained 9 bases not matched to a gene. Germline CDR1 and CDR2: SGHTA and FQGNSA. CDR3 length: 15 amino acids. The CDR3 loop is CASSLQRGEGETQYF. The CDR3 DNA sequence: TGTGCCAGCAGCCTCCAGCGGGGGGAAGGGGAGACCCAGTACTTC.

The J gene is TRBJ2-7, the V gene TRBV4-2; maybe TRBD2 (6 bases). Looked up from germline, CDR1 is LGHNA and CDR2 is YNFKEQ. The CDR3 spans 15 residues. Trimming left V 0 bases short and J 3 bases short, with 12 bases between. The CDR3 loop reads CASSQDKAGIYEQYF. The CDR3 region has the DNA TGTGCCAGCAGCCAAGATAAAGCGGGCATCTACGAGCAGTACTTC.

The CDR3 loop is CASRQQGNQETQYF. The CDR3 DNA sequence: TGTGCCAGCAGACAACAGGGGAACCAAGAGACCCAGTACTTC. The V and J genes are TRBV6-5 and TRBJ2-5; 7 positions agree with TRBD1. V trimming: 6 bases; J trimming: 0 bases; junction bases outside the gene matches: 4. CDR3 length: 14 amino acids. CDR1 is MNHEY, CDR2 SVGAGI, per germline.

The chain couples TRBV10-3 to TRBJ2-1; the D gene is possibly TRBD2 (7 bases). CDR3 length: 14 residues. The germline V gene has CDR1 ENHRY and CDR2 SYGVKD. The V and J ends lost 6 bases and 10 bases respectively, with 19 bases between them. The CDR3, as DNA: TGTGCCATCAGCCGCGGGGGCGCGAACCGGGAGCAGTTCTTC. Its protein product is CAISRGGANREQFF.

The rearrangement links TRBV9 to TRBJ1-1, with D maybe TRBD1 (5 bases). V lost 1 base and J lost 3, with 13 bases in between. CDR1 is SGDLS, CDR2 YYNGEE, per germline. The CDR3 runs to 15 residues. DNA of the CDR3: TGTGCCAGCAGCGTAATCCAGGGTTGGGACACTGAAGCTTTCTTT. Protein: CASSVIQGWDTEAFF.

This clone has more than one count but fewer than ten. The V gene is TRBV18, the J gene TRBJ2-7; no firm D call. This CDR3 is built from 14 residues. The germline V and J ends were trimmed by 3 bases and 2 bases, with 11 bases remaining between them. Germline V CDR1 and CDR2: KGHSH, LQKENI. The CDR3 DNA sequence: TGTGCCAGCTCACCGGGCAGAACTGCCTACGAGCAGTACTTC. It is translated as CASSPGRTAYEQYF.

This chain uses TRBV2 with TRBJ2-3; 8 bases match TRBD1. The CDR3 extends over 15 amino acids. Germline CDR1 and CDR2: SNHLY and FYNNEI. Unmatched junction bases numbered 8, after V lost 6 bases and J lost 3 bases. CDR3 in DNA: TGTGCCAGCAGAGAGGGACAGGTGCGGACAGATACGCAGTATTTT. Its protein product is CASREGQVRTDTQYF.

The V call is TRBV30, the J call TRBJ2-3; 7 nucleotides align to TRBD2. CDR3 length: 14 amino acids. Germline values: CDR1 GTSNPN, CDR2 SVGIG (reference sequence). The trim removed 0 bases at V and 5 bases at J, leaving 5 bases unmatched. The CDR3 spells CAWSVLGGRDTQYF. In DNA, the CDR3 is TGTGCCTGGAGTGTACTGGGGGGGAGAGATACGCAGTATTTT.

As to this clone: Other DNA sequences in this specimen translate into the identical CDR3. This rearrangement joins TRBV5-1 to TRBJ2-1; a possible D gene is TRBD2 (5 bases). Germline V CDR1 and CDR2: SGHRS, YFSETQ. The CDR3 contains 16 residues. Trimming removed 0 bases at V and 0 bases at J, with 10 bases between. CDR3 coding DNA: TGCGCCAGCAGCTTGGCTCCGGGGAGCTCCTACAATGAGCAGTTCTTC. Its translation: CASSLAPGSSYNEQFF. Drawing the rest from reference TRBV5-1 and TRBJ2-1, the complete variable domain is KAGVTQTPRYLIKTRGQQVTLSCSPISGHRSVSWYQQTPGQGLQFLFEYFSETQRNKGNFPGRFSGRQFSNSRSEMNVSTLELGDSALYLCASSLAPGSSYNEQFFGPGTRLTVL.

This clone was observed a few times. Other nucleotide sequences in the sample specify the same CDR3. This chain connects TRBV19 to TRBJ2-2; TRBD1 might be the D (6 bases). This CDR3 comprises 16 residues. In germline, CDR1 is LNHDA, CDR2 SQIVND (reference sequence). V was pared by 1 base and J by 5 bases, with 14 bases between. CDR3 residues: CASSIGTGRGTGELFF. CDR3 in DNA: TGTGCCAGTAGTATAGGAACAGGGAGAGGGACCGGGGAGCTGTTTTTT.

The J gene is TRBJ2-7, the V gene TRBV6-1, with 7 nucleotides matching TRBD2. Germline CDR1 and CDR2: MNHNS and SASEGT. The CDR3 consists of 15 residues. V gave up 1 base and J gave up 3 bases; unmatched junction bases: 6. The DNA of the CDR3 is TGTGCCAGCAGTGAAGTGGGAGGGAACCACTACGAGCAGTACTTC. Translated, it gives CASSEVGGNHYEQYF.

As to this clone: The sample has other DNA sequences that encode this CDR3 too. The V gene is TRBV29-1, the J gene TRBJ1-1, with 10 nucleotides matching TRBD1. The CDR3 consists of 13 residues. Germline trimming cut 7 bases from V and 1 base from J; bases unmatched to any gene: 3. Germline V lookup: CDR1 SQVTM, CDR2 ANQGSEA. The chain's CDR3 is CSGGQGENTEAFF. The CDR3 DNA reads TGCAGCGGAGGACAGGGGGAGAACACTGAAGCTTTCTTT.

As concerns this clone: Other DNA sequences in the same sample also yield this CDR3. The CDR3 coding sequence is TGCGCCAGCAGCTTGTCACTAGCGGGAGTCAATGAGCAGTTCTTC. It is translated as CASSLSLAGVNEQFF. The chain carries TRBV5-1 and TRBJ2-1, with 11 bases lining up with TRBD2. This CDR3 comprises 15 residues. V dropped 1 base and J dropped 6; count of bases not matched to a gene: 3. CDR1 and CDR2 from the germline V gene are SGHRS and YFSETQ. The full variable domain, with the rest looked up from reference TRBV5-1 and TRBJ2-1, is KAGVTQTPRYLIKTRGQQVTLSCSPISGHRSVSWYQQTPGQGLQFLFEYFSETQRNKGNFPGRFSGRQFSNSRSEMNVSTLELGDSALYLCASSLSLAGVNEQFFGPGTRLTVL.

There are a few counts of this clone. This chain uses TRBV4-3 with TRBJ2-5; 13 bases agree with TRBD2. Germline V CDR1 and CDR2: LGHNA, YSLEER. V shed 0 bases, J shed 3 bases, and the junction held 4 bases outside the gene matches. This CDR3 spans 17 amino acids. The CDR3: CASSQDRGTSGEETQYF. For the CDR3, the DNA is TGCGCCAGCAGCCAAGATCGAGGGACTAGCGGGGAAGAGACCCAGTACTTC.

The chain carries TRBV5-4 and TRBJ2-1, with TRBD1 identical over 10 bases. The J segment lost 5 bases and the V segment lost 3 bases, leaving 5 bases of the junction unmatched. Germline assignment: CDR1 SGHNT and CDR2 YYREEE (reference sequence). The CDR3 sequence is 15 residues long. CDR3 DNA sequence: TGTGCCAGCAGCTCGCCGGACAGGGGGAACAATGAGCAGTTCTTC. This translates into CASSSPDRGNNEQFF.

In its sample, this clone was seen a few times. The CDR3 loop reads CASSHPGDEQYF. CDR3 nucleotide sequence: TGCGCCAGCAGCCATCCGGGAGACGAGCAGTACTTC. The chain recombines TRBV5-1 with TRBJ2-7, with D possibly TRBD2 on 6 matching bases. CDR1 and CDR2 (germline): SGHRS, YFSETQ. Trimming took 4 bases from V and 5 from J, leaving 10 bases between them. The length of the CDR3 is 12 residues.